The TCR beta chain described here comes from a study of glioma-infiltrating T cells. Points from the study as a whole: Tissue-blood divergence was below expectation in non-neoplastic patients, above in gliomas.

Germline V CDR1 and CDR2: KGHDR, SFDVKD. The CDR3 is 12 amino acids. Amplification of TCR alpha and beta CDR3 regions from RNA used iRepertoire nested multiplex PCR. TCRdb redid the calling of the multiplex PCR reads with MiXCR, one entry per CDR3 protein. The data contain 5,000 to 7,000 distinct CDR3 sequences, 35% to 45% of them singletons. The sample holds one count of this clonotype. Its specificity is unknown. The junction departs from germline at one end; a sequencing error may be responsible. This rearrangement joins TRBV24-1 to TRBJ2-1; no reliable D call. Sequenced input: glioma tissue, nonneoplastic brain tissue, or PBMCs (not recorded which). The clonotype comes from a human donor with low-grade glioma or glioblastoma, undergoing nonglioma brain surgery, or in good health (not recorded which). The CDR3 spells CATSNTHNEQFF. The CDR3 coding sequence is TGTGCCACCAGTAACACCCACAATGAGCAGTTTTTC.